These 10 T cell receptor beta chains share one sample of origin, sequenced in a study of radiation and T cells in renal cell carcinoma. This table comes from immunoSEQ multiplex PCR, and its TCRdb copy is limited to in-frame clones, with some not included. The sample carries 13,000 or so clones, roughly three fifths recorded once. Treatment here: treatment-naive control, cytoreductive nephrectomy. This sample comprised tumor tissue, obtained from a patient whose treatment was nephrectomy without radiotherapy. The receptors here all came from a man aged 50 to 60 with renal cell carcinoma.

This clone was seen a handful of times. This chain uses TRBV7-8 with TRBJ2-5; D not certain. Germline V gives CDR1 SGHVS, CDR2 FQNEAQ. V was trimmed by 4 bases and J by 5 bases, leaving 5 bases between them. The CDR3 is made up of 11 amino acids. This CDR3 reads CASSSRETQYF. The CDR3 coding sequence is TGTGCCAGCAGCTCCCGGGAGACCCAGTACTTC.

In its sample, this clone was seen a few times. The chain recombines TRBV4-2 with TRBJ2-1; 10 bases are shared with TRBD1. Germline-derived CDR1 and CDR2 are LGHNA and YNFKEQ. Trimming at V came to 4 bases and at J to 9 bases, leaving 12 bases not matched to a gene. The CDR3 extends over 16 amino acids. The DNA for the CDR3 is TGTGCCAGCAGCCTTGCCGGGGACAGGGGAATTCGTGAGCAGTTCTTC. Its translation is CASSLAGDRGIREQFF.

This sequence joins TRBV10-3 and TRBJ1-4; 12 nucleotides line up with TRBD1. With V trimmed by 2 bases and J by 8 bases, 3 bases remained unmatched. The germline gives CDR1 ENHRY, CDR2 SYGVKD. This CDR3 is 15 amino acids long. The CDR3 here is CAISEGTGGREKLFF. The CDR3 coding sequence is TGTGCCATCAGTGAGGGGACAGGGGGCCGGGAAAAACTGTTTTTT.

The chain is built from TRBV14 and TRBJ1-3; D gene unclear. This CDR3 is built from 14 residues. CDR1 is SGHDN and CDR2 is FVKESK in the germline V gene. V lost 2 bases to trimming and J lost 4 bases, with 9 bases between them. The CDR3 sequence is CASSQNMQGNTIYF. CDR3 coding DNA: TGTGCCAGCAGCCAAAATATGCAGGGAAACACCATATATTTT. Combining the CDR3 with reference TRBV14 and TRBJ1-3 gives the whole variable domain EAGVTQFPSHSVIEKGQTVTLRCDPISGHDNLYWYRRVMGKEIKFLLHFVKESKQDESGMPNNRFLAERTGGTYSTLKVQPAELEDSGVYFCASSQNMQGNTIYFGEGSWLTVV.

This clone has a handful of counts. The chain joins TRBV29-1 to TRBJ2-7; possibly TRBD1 for D (6 bases). This CDR3 has 13 amino acids. Germline CDR1 reads SQVTM; CDR2 reads ANQGSEA. The germline V and J ends were trimmed by 7 bases and 4 bases, with 17 bases remaining between them. In DNA form, the CDR3 reads TGCAGCGCTACTCAAGTGGGGGCTTACGAGCAGTACTTC. Translated: CSATQVGAYEQYF.

The J gene is TRBJ1-2, the V gene TRBV6-6; D gene uncertain. This CDR3 is 12 amino acids long. Germline V gene lookup returns CDR1 MNHNY and CDR2 SVGAGI (reference sequence). V dropped 2 bases and J dropped 1 base, with 2 bases sitting between them. The CDR3 sequence: CASSYLNYGYTF. The CDR3 nucleotides are TGTGCCAGCAGTTACCTTAACTATGGCTACACCTTC.

A word on this clone: Other nucleotide sequences in the sample specify the same CDR3. The rearrangement uses TRBV14 and TRBJ2-2; 8 bases are a match to TRBD1. J gave up 5 bases and V 0 bases, and 8 bases lay outside the gene matches. Germline V lookup: CDR1 SGHDN, CDR2 FVKESK. The CDR3 consists of 17 residues. The CDR3 is CASSQDRGRDWTGELFF. For the CDR3, the DNA is TGTGCCAGCAGCCAAGACAGGGGGCGGGATTGGACCGGGGAGCTGTTTTTT.

The V call is TRBV7-8, the J call TRBJ1-1, with TRBD1 identical over 7 bases. Germline V gene data show CDR1 as SGHVS and CDR2 as FQNEAQ. The CDR3 totals 16 residues. Unmatched junction bases numbered 11, after V lost 5 bases and J lost 2 bases. The CDR3 nucleotides read TGTGCCAGCAGCCCACGGGGTTCAGGGGGAAACACTGAAGCTTTCTTT. The encoded protein is CASSPRGSGGNTEAFF.

CDR3 amino acids: CASSGPLAGDHNEQFF. In DNA, the CDR3 is TGTGCCAGCAGCGGACCGCTAGCGGGGGACCACAATGAGCAGTTCTTC. The chain employs TRBV7-9 and TRBJ2-1, with 10 bases matching TRBD2. Per germline, CDR1 SEHNR and CDR2 FQNEAQ (reference sequence). The CDR3 loop spans 16 amino acids. J gave up 5 bases and V 5 bases, and 9 bases lay outside the gene matches.

The genes are TRBV4-1 and TRBJ2-7; 8 bases map to TRBD1. J lost 2 bases, V lost 0 bases, and 6 bases had no gene match. Germline CDR1 MGHRA, CDR2 YSYEKL. This CDR3 has 16 residues. The CDR3 loop is CASSQDGDRSAYEQYF. CDR3 DNA: TGCGCCAGCAGCCAAGATGGGGACAGGTCCGCCTACGAGCAGTACTTC.